The 9 T cell receptor beta chains in this list originate from one sample, sequenced in a study of lymphopenia after photon versus proton radiotherapy. Repertoires were generated with immunoSEQ multiplex PCR, while TCRdb's copy carries only in-frame clones and drops some. In the table there are roughly 58,000 clones, around 90% of which are singletons. Sequenced material: peripheral blood, taken from a patient treated with proton-based radiotherapy. These receptors all stem from an elderly man with esophageal cancer.

The V call is TRBV5-6, the J call TRBJ1-2; TRBD1 matches 12 bases. Germline CDR1 SGHDT, CDR2 YYEEEE. This CDR3 spans 17 amino acids. V trimming: 1 base; J trimming: 4 bases; junction bases outside the gene matches: 8. DNA for the CDR3: TGTGCCAGCAGCTTGCTGGGGACAGGGGGCTTCGGCTATGGCTACACCTTC. This gives the protein CASSLLGTGGFGYGYTF.

Note on this clone: At one boundary the junction diverges from the germline segment, which might be a read error. This chain joins TRBV15 and TRBJ2-6; 7 bases agree with TRBD1. The germline V gene encodes CDR1 LNHNV and CDR2 YYDKDF (reference sequence). The CDR3 covers 15 residues. The CDR3, as DNA: TGTGCCACCAGCCAAGGGGGCTCTTGGGCCAACGTCCTGACTTTC. Its protein is CATSQGGSWANVLTF.

This rearrangement joins TRBV6-4 to TRBJ2-1; unclear D gene. The V end lost 3 bases, the J end lost 1 base, and 10 bases lay between the germline ends. The CDR3 has 15 residues. The germline V gene encodes CDR1 MRHNA and CDR2 SNTAGT. In DNA, the CDR3 is TGTGCCAGCAGTGAAATGTTTGGTTCCTACAATGAGCAGTTCTTC. It encodes CASSEMFGSYNEQFF.

The CDR3 is CASRGTSGSHEQYF. The DNA of the CDR3 is TGCGCCAGCAGGGGGACTAGCGGGAGCCACGAGCAGTACTTC. The chain combines TRBV10-1 with TRBJ2-7, with 14 bases lining up with TRBD2. CDR1 and CDR2 (germline): WNHNN, SYGVQD (reference sequence). The CDR3 sequence is 14 residues long. V dropped 6 bases and J dropped 5; count of bases not matched to a gene: 3.

This sequence joins TRBV6-6 and TRBJ1-1; perhaps TRBD1 as D (6 bases). This CDR3 has 14 amino acids. Trimming removed 5 bases at V and 4 bases at J, with 14 bases between. Per the germline V gene, CDR1 is MNHNY and CDR2 is SVGAGI (reference sequence). CDR3 amino acids: CASSHHRDGTEAFF. The CDR3 nucleotides are TGTGCCAGCAGTCACCACAGGGACGGCACTGAAGCTTTCTTT.

The rearrangement joins TRBV11-2 to TRBJ2-5; D remains ambiguous. CDR3 length: 13 residues. The germline V gene has CDR1 SGHAT and CDR2 FQNNGV. V was trimmed by 0 bases and J by 5 bases, leaving 7 bases between them. DNA for the CDR3: TGTGCCAGCAGCTTAGAGGGCACGGAGACCCAGTACTTC. It codes for CASSLEGTETQYF.

This sequence joins TRBV19 and TRBJ1-5, with 9 bases aligning to TRBD1. CDR1 is LNHDA, CDR2 SQIVND, per germline (reference sequence). V lost 3 bases and J lost 2; bases outside the gene matches: 5. The CDR3 totals 16 residues. Here the CDR3 DNA reads TGTGCCAGTAGTATCCGCAGACAGGGGGGCAATCAGCCCCAGCATTTT. This encodes CASSIRRQGGNQPQHF.

This chain connects TRBV19 to TRBJ2-3, with 7 bases that match TRBD2. Germline loops: CDR1 LNHDA, CDR2 SQIVND (reference sequence). The CDR3 spans 14 residues. V dropped 9 bases and J dropped 7; count of bases not matched to a gene: 13. CDR3 sequence reads: CARVRGGRGNTQYF. The CDR3 nucleotides are TGTGCCAGGGTTAGAGGCGGGAGAGGGAATACGCAGTATTTT.

This rearrangement joins TRBV4-3 to TRBJ2-7, with 13 bases matching TRBD2. The ends lost 4 bases at V and 4 bases at J; junction bases unmatched: 7. The CDR3 is 16 residues long. The V gene's germline CDR1 is LGHNA and CDR2 YSLEER. The CDR3 DNA follows: TGCGCCAGCAGCCCCAGCGGGACTAGCGGGACTTACGAGCAGTACTTC. It codes for CASSPSGTSGTYEQYF.